Below, 24 T cell receptor beta chains from the same sample are listed, as sequenced in a study of blood T cell repertoires in COVID-19. Some clones are missing from TCRdb's copy, which holds only in-frame ones; the method was immunoSEQ multiplex PCR. Of about 220,000 clones listed, around 83% are singletons. The specimen sequenced was peripheral blood. All receptors derive from a man aged 45-65 years who had recovered from COVID-19.

This clone appeared once. This rearrangement joins TRBV6-1 to TRBJ2-7; D is possibly TRBD2 (6 bases). Germline loops: CDR1 MNHNS, CDR2 SASEGT. Trimming took 2 bases from V and 2 from J, leaving 16 bases between them. This CDR3 has 16 amino acids. CDR3 region: CASSEIGLARTYEQYF. CDR3 sequence (DNA): TGTGCCAGCAGTGAAATTGGGCTAGCGCGAACCTACGAGCAGTACTTC.

The genes are TRBV6-6 and TRBJ2-7, with 13 bases lining up with TRBD2. V lost 6 bases to trimming and J lost 1 base; unmatched junction nucleotides: 3. CDR3 size: 15 residues. The germline V gene encodes CDR1 MNHNY and CDR2 SVGAGI (reference sequence). CDR3 DNA: TGTGCCAGCAGGTGGACTAGCGGGAGTTCCTACGAGCAGTACTTC. This codes for CASRWTSGSSYEQYF.

The chain has TRBV30 and TRBJ2-1; 7 bases map to TRBD2. The J segment lost 5 bases and the V segment lost 2 bases, leaving 9 bases of the junction unmatched. Germline V gene lookup returns CDR1 GTSNPN and CDR2 SVGIG (reference sequence). The CDR3 is made up of 15 amino acids. The CDR3 protein is CAWSKGLAVNNEQFF. The CDR3, as DNA: TGTGCCTGGAGTAAGGGTCTAGCGGTCAACAATGAGCAGTTCTTC. Based on the CDR3 plus reference TRBV30 and TRBJ2-1, the full variable domain is SQTIHQWPATLVQPVGSPLSLECTVEGTSNPNLYWYRQAAGRGLQLLFYSVGIGQISSEVPQNLSASRPQDRQFILSSKKLLLSDSGFYLCAWSKGLAVNNEQFFGPGTRLTVL.

This sequence joins TRBV3-1 (or the pseudogene TRBV3-2) and TRBJ2-5, with D possibly being TRBD1 (5 bases). Trimming stripped 0 bases from V and 2 bases from J, with 13 bases between. The CDR3 covers 16 residues. The V gene's germline CDR1 is LGHDT and CDR2 YNNKEL (reference sequence). Here the CDR3 DNA reads TGTGCCAGCAGCCAAGAGAGGACACAAACTCAAGAGACCCAGTACTTC. Its translation: CASSQERTQTQETQYF.

Worth noting for this clone: An end of the junction differs from the germline gene, which may be a read error. The chain carries TRBV11-2 and TRBJ2-5; a weak D match, TRBD2 (7 bases). Germline CDR1 is SGHAT and CDR2 is FQNNGV. There are 11 residues in the CDR3. CDR3 amino acids: CASSTTSDRNF. The CDR3, as DNA: TGTGCCAGCAGCACCACTAGCGACAGGAACTTC.

The J gene is TRBJ2-5, the V gene TRBV27, with a weak D call TRBD2 (6 bases). The length of the CDR3 is 14 residues. The germline V gene has CDR1 MNHEY and CDR2 SMNVEV (reference sequence). The germline V and J ends were trimmed by 7 bases and 5 bases, with 17 bases remaining between them. Written as DNA, the CDR3 is TGTGCCAGCAAACCGGCCGGGAGTCGGGAGACCCAGTACTTC. As protein: CASKPAGSRETQYF.

This clone appeared a few times. The genes are TRBV24-1 and TRBJ2-1, with TRBD2 matching over 13 bases. The CDR3 length is 17 residues. In germline, CDR1 is KGHDR, CDR2 SFDVKD. With 7 bases clipped from V and 0 bases from J, the junction kept 5 bases outside the gene matches. The CDR3 is CATSDGLAGVSYNEQFF. CDR3 in DNA: TGTGCCACCAGCGACGGACTAGCGGGAGTCTCCTACAATGAGCAGTTCTTC.

This clone was observed many times. This rearrangement joins TRBV10-2 to TRBJ1-5, with D unclear. V shed 10 bases and J shed 9 bases, with 16 bases lying between them. The CDR3 covers 12 residues. CDR1 and CDR2 (germline): WSHSY, SAAADI. CDR3 loop: CATRLQSGPQHF. In DNA, the CDR3 is TGCGCCACCAGACTGCAGTCGGGGCCCCAGCATTTT.

In its sample, this clone was seen a few times. The rearrangement uses TRBV14 and TRBJ1-5, with TRBD1 matching over 10 bases. Per germline, CDR1 SGHDN and CDR2 FVKESK. With V trimmed by 3 bases and J by 2 bases, 1 base remained unmatched. CDR3 length: 15 residues. For the CDR3, the DNA is TGTGCCAGCAGCCAGGGACAGGGGCGCAATCAGCCCCAGCATTTT. It encodes CASSQGQGRNQPQHF.

In this sample, this clone turned up a few times. The chain uses TRBV11-2 and TRBJ2-1; 10 nucleotides line up with TRBD2. Germline CDR1 reads SGHAT; CDR2 reads FQNNGV. J gave up 4 bases and V 5 bases, and 5 bases lay outside the gene matches. The CDR3 has 15 residues. CDR3 coding DNA: TGTGCCAGCAGCGGAACTAGCGGGATATACAATGAGCAGTTCTTC. Encoded protein: CASSGTSGIYNEQFF.

The chain combines TRBV30 with TRBJ2-3; no firm D call. This CDR3 spans 11 amino acids. The V gene's germline CDR1 is GTSNPN and CDR2 SVGIG (reference sequence). The V and J ends lost 1 base and 6 bases respectively, with 5 bases between them. CDR3 DNA: TGTGCCTGGAGTGCCTTGGATACGCAGTATTTT. It encodes CAWSALDTQYF.

The chain joins TRBV2 to TRBJ2-7, with 11 positions matching TRBD2. From germline, CDR1 is SNHLY and CDR2 FYNNEI. The CDR3 is made up of 13 amino acids. Unmatched junction bases numbered 6, after V lost 8 bases and J lost 6 bases. The CDR3 nucleotides are TGTGCCAGCGCCGGGACTAGCGGTTTCGAGCAGTACTTC. Translated: CASAGTSGFEQYF.

The chain carries TRBV5-1 and TRBJ1-2; the D is unclear. The V gene lost 2 bases and the J gene lost 4 bases, with 9 bases spanning the gap. CDR1 is SGHRS, CDR2 YFSETQ, per germline. CDR3 size: 13 residues. The CDR3 DNA is TGCGCCAGCAGCTTTTCCGTTCTCTATGGCTACACCTTC. As protein: CASSFSVLYGYTF.

The genes are TRBV3-1 (or the pseudogene TRBV3-2) and TRBJ1-2, with TRBD1 as a possible D gene (6 bases). CDR1 is LGHDT and CDR2 is YNNKEL in the germline V gene (reference sequence). The CDR3 covers 12 residues. Trimming removed 3 bases at V and 8 bases at J, with 10 bases between. This CDR3 reads CASSHRDNGYTF. CDR3 in DNA: TGTGCCAGCAGCCATAGGGACAACGGCTACACCTTC.

The chain links TRBV2 to TRBJ2-5; 12 bases are shared with TRBD2. This CDR3 spans 15 amino acids. After removal of 5 bases from V and 2 bases from J, the junction contained 3 bases not matched to a gene. Germline V gives CDR1 SNHLY, CDR2 FYNNEI. The CDR3 sequence is CASSPLAGGQETQYF. The CDR3 coding sequence is TGTGCCAGCAGTCCACTAGCGGGAGGTCAAGAGACCCAGTACTTC.

J is TRBJ2-1 and V is TRBV3-1 (or the pseudogene TRBV3-2), with 8 nucleotides matching TRBD2. This CDR3 contains 17 residues. Germline V gene data show CDR1 as LGHDT and CDR2 as YNNKEL (reference sequence). After removal of 4 bases from V and 0 bases from J, the junction contained 8 bases not matched to a gene. DNA of the CDR3: TGTGCCAGCAGCCCCGGCGCTAGCGGGCTCTCCTACAATGAGCAGTTCTTC. Its translation: CASSPGASGLSYNEQFF.

V usage is TRBV19 and J usage is TRBJ2-7; no clear D. Looked up from germline, CDR1 is LNHDA and CDR2 is SQIVND (reference sequence). The V end was cut by 3 bases, the J end by 0 bases, with 9 bases between. The CDR3 has 14 residues. The CDR3 reads CASSIGRNSYEQYF. The CDR3 region has the DNA TGTGCCAGTAGTATCGGCAGGAACTCCTACGAGCAGTACTTC.

This CDR3 is CATSGSRQNSGNTIYF. Written as DNA, the CDR3 is TGTGCCACCAGCGGCTCCAGACAGAACTCTGGAAACACCATATATTTT. The chain employs TRBV15 and TRBJ1-3; possibly TRBD1 for D (5 bases). From germline, CDR1 is LNHNV and CDR2 YYDKDF (reference sequence). The CDR3 extends over 16 amino acids. V shed 5 bases and J shed 0 bases, with 14 bases lying between them.

The J gene is TRBJ1-6, the V gene TRBV12-2; the tabulated D call, TRBD1, remains unverified against the DNA. TRBV12-2 is a pseudogene segment. The CDR3 totals 10 residues. In nucleotides, the CDR3 is TGTGCAAGTCGCGGCTCACCCCTCCACTTT. It translates to CASRGSPLHF.

V gene TRBV27 combines with J gene TRBJ2-7, with no clear D. Germline CDR1 and CDR2: MNHEY and SMNVEV (reference sequence). The CDR3 length is 15 residues. V gave up 6 bases and J gave up 2 bases, with 17 bases separating them. CDR3 region: CASRRSGDMTYEQYF. The CDR3, as DNA: TGTGCCAGCAGAAGATCCGGTGACATGACCTACGAGCAGTACTTC.

J is TRBJ1-1 and V is TRBV11-1; 7 positions agree with TRBD1. Germline V CDR1 and CDR2: SGHAT, FQDESV (reference sequence). V shed 2 bases and J 11 bases; nucleotides not matched to a gene: 5. This CDR3 has 12 residues. The CDR3 DNA sequence: TGTGCCAGCAGCTTACGGGCAGGGGGGGCTTTCTTT. Its protein is CASSLRAGGAFF.

V and J are TRBV19 and TRBJ1-5, with D maybe TRBD1 (5 bases). CDR1 and CDR2 (germline): LNHDA, SQIVND (reference sequence). Trimming pared 6 bases from V and 6 bases from J, leaving 9 bases between. The CDR3 is made up of 12 amino acids. The CDR3 coding sequence is TGTGCCAGTAGATGGGGCGTTCAGCCCCAGCATTTT. The encoded protein is CASRWGVQPQHF.

J is TRBJ1-3 and V is TRBV15; TRBD1 agrees at 7 bases. The germline V gene has CDR1 LNHNV and CDR2 YYDKDF (reference sequence). The CDR3 runs to 15 residues. J lost 0 bases, V lost 7 bases, and 6 bases had no gene match. CDR3 sequence: CATTTGQSSGNTIYF. CDR3 in DNA: TGTGCCACCACCACGGGACAGAGCTCTGGAAACACCATATATTTT.

V and J are TRBV7-2 and TRBJ2-5; the D gene is possibly TRBD1 (5 bases). Germline values: CDR1 SGHTA, CDR2 FQGNSA. With 7 bases removed from V and 5 bases from J, the gap between germline ends came to 14 bases. The length of the CDR3 is 13 residues. The CDR3 bases are TGTGCCAGCACCAGGGCTACGTCGGAGACCCAGTACTTC. Protein sequence: CASTRATSETQYF.